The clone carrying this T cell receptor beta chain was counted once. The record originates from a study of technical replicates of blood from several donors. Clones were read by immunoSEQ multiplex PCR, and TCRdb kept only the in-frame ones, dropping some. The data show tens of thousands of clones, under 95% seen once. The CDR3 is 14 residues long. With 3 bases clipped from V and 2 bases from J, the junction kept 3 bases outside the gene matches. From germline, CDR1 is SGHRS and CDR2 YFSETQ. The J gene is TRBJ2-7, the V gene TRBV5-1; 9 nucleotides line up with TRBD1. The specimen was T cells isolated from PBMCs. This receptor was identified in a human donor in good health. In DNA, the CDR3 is TGCGCCAGCAGCTCGGGACAGGGAACCTACGAGCAGTACTTC. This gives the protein CASSSGQGTYEQYF.